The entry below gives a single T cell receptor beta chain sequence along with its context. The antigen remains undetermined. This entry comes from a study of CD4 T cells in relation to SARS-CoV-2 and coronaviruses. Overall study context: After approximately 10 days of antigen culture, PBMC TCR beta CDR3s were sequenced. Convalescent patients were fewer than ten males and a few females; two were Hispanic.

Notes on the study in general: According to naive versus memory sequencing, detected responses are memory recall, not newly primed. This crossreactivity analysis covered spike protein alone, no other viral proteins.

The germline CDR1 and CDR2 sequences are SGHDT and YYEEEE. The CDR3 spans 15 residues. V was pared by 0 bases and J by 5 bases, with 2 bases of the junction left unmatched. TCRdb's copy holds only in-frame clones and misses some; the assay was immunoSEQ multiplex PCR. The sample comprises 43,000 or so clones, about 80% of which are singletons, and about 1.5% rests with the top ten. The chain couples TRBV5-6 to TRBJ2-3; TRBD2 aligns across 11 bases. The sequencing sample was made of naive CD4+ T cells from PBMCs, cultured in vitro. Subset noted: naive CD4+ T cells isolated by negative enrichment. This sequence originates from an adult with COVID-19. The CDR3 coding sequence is TGTGCCAGCAGCTTGGGGCTAGCGGGAGGAGATACGCAGTATTTT. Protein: CASSLGLAGGDTQYF. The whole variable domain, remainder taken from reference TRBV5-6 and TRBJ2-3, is DAGVTQSPTHLIKTRGQQVTLRCSPKSGHDTVSWYQQALGQGPQFIFQYYEEEERQRGNFPDRFSGHQFPNYSSELNVNALLLGDSALYLCASSLGLAGGDTQYFGPGTRLTVL.